Listed here is a single T cell receptor beta chain. This sample was taken from a study of OX40 agonist ivuxolimab in advanced cancers. With 10 bases removed from V and 5 bases from J, the gap between germline ends came to 17 bases. CDR3 length equals 13 residues. Germline-derived CDR1 and CDR2 are MDHEN and SYDVKM. Clones were read by immunoSEQ multiplex PCR, and TCRdb kept only the in-frame ones, dropping some. Here the sample spans about 25,000 clones, 70% to 90% being singletons. This receptor was identified in an adult with an advanced solid tumor such as melanoma, head and neck, liver or kidney cancer. The rearrangement links TRBV28 to TRBJ2-5; weak D call: TRBD1 (8 bases). This specimen was CD4+ or CD8+ T cells sorted from blood, taken in a trial of the OX40 agonist ivuxolimab. This CDR3 reads CATETGEGETQYF. The CDR3 DNA follows: TGTGCCACCGAGACAGGGGAGGGGGAGACCCAGTACTTC.